These T cell receptor beta chains were read from a single sample in a study of blood T cell repertoires in COVID-19. Here immunoSEQ multiplex PCR was the method, and the copy in TCRdb shows in-frame clones only, minus some. The data contain approximately 390,000 clones, 70% to 90% of them singletons. Specimen: peripheral blood. All receptors come from a woman aged 55 to 70 with COVID-19, enrolled during active disease. Both conserved end residues are part of each CDR3. A D gene is named only where the DNA matches it firmly. The size field is filled for only some rows; it gives once, few, many or a size class.

abundance	v_gene	j_gene	d_gene	len	CDR3aa	CDR3nt
.	TRBV7-9	TRBJ2-7	TRBD2	17	CASSLVLGSGVIYEQYF	TGTGCCAGCAGCTTAGTACTAGGGAGCGGGGTAATCTACGAGCAGTACTTC
.	TRBV3-1/TRBV3-2	TRBJ2-7	TRBD2	16	CASSQVGLAGRREQYF	TGTGCCAGCAGCCAAGTGGGGCTAGCGGGGAGAAGGGAGCAGTACTTC
.	TRBV18	TRBJ2-3	.	13	CASSPGRTDTQYF	TGTGCCAGCTCACCGGGGCGGACAGATACGCAGTATTTT
.	TRBV7-3	TRBJ1-4	TRBD1	16	CASSLGAPGGGEKLFF	TGTGCCAGCAGCTTAGGAGCCCCAGGGGGTGGTGAAAAACTGTTTTTT
.	TRBV5-1	TRBJ2-3	.	16	CASSLAPRADGDTQYF	TGCGCCAGCAGCTTGGCCCCGAGGGCTGACGGCGATACGCAGTATTTT
.	TRBV6-1	TRBJ2-7	.	15	CASSEGGAPIPRQYF	TGTGCCAGCAGTGAGGGGGGGGCGCCTATTCCACGGCAGTACTTC
once	TRBV28	TRBJ1-2	.	19	CASSLVPAQGGGGNYGYTF	TGTGCCAGCAGTTTAGTACCCGCTCAAGGAGGTGGCGGGAACTATGGCTACACCTTC
.	TRBV2	TRBJ1-1	TRBD1	14	CASRETGERAEAFF	TGTGCCAGCAGAGAGACAGGGGAGAGAGCTGAAGCTTTCTTT
.	TRBV7-3	TRBJ1-1	TRBD1	14	CASSPHGQGTEAFF	TGTGCCAGCAGCCCCCATGGACAGGGCACTGAAGCTTTCTTT
.	TRBV7-9	TRBJ1-4	.	15	CASSLAASWNEKLFF	TGTGCCAGCAGCTTAGCGGCCAGTTGGAATGAAAAACTGTTTTTT
.	TRBV4-2	TRBJ2-7	.	17	CASSQDLVRGAQREQYF	TGTGCCAGCAGCCAAGATCTAGTACGGGGGGCCCAGAGGGAGCAGTACTTC
.	TRBV4-2	TRBJ1-4	.	16	CASSQGRDYGREKLFF	TGTGCCAGCAGCCAAGGCCGGGATTACGGGAGGGAAAAACTGTTTTTT
.	TRBV6-5	TRBJ2-7	TRBD1	15	CASRYSGQGNYEQYF	TGTGCCAGCAGGTATTCGGGACAGGGGAACTACGAGCAGTACTTC
.	TRBV19	TRBJ1-5	.	14	CASSSGGASQPQHF	TGTGCCAGTAGTAGTGGGGGGGCTAGTCAGCCCCAGCATTTT
.	TRBV14	TRBJ2-7	.	14	CASSQGQGFYEQYF	TGTGCCAGCAGCCAGGGCCAGGGGTTCTACGAGCAGTACTTC
once	TRBV7-3	TRBJ2-7	.	16	CASSLTSGQPSYEQYF	TGTGCCAGCAGCTTAACGTCCGGACAGCCCTCCTACGAGCAGTACTTC
.	TRBV15	TRBJ2-7	.	13	CATSRGPLGEQYF	TGTGCCACCAGCAGAGGCCCTCTCGGCGAGCAGTACTTC
.	TRBV7-3	TRBJ2-3	.	15	CASSPNGGNTDTQYF	TGTGCCAGCAGCCCAAACGGGGGTAACACAGATACGCAGTATTTT
.	TRBV7-2	TRBJ2-2	.	16	CASSLRILENTGELFF	TGTGCCAGCAGCTTGAGGATTCTGGAGAACACCGGGGAGCTGTTTTTT
.	TRBV7-3	TRBJ2-3	.	16	CASSERTGHSTDTQYF	TGTGCCAGCAGCGAAAGAACAGGGCACAGCACAGATACGCAGTATTTT
.	TRBV5-4	TRBJ2-7	.	15	CASSQAGTDTYEQYF	TGTGCCAGCAGCCAGGCCGGGACTGATACCTACGAGCAGTACTTC
.	TRBV19	TRBJ1-2	.	14	CASSILYSSGGYTF	TGTGCCAGTAGTATTCTGTACAGCTCGGGAGGCTACACCTTC
once	TRBV7-2	TRBJ1-2	TRBD1	12	CASSARGTGYTF	TGTGCCAGCAGCGCCAGGGGGACTGGCTACACCTTC
.	TRBV28	TRBJ2-7	.	14	CASRDSPTLYEQYF	TGTGCCAGCAGGGACAGTCCCACCCTCTACGAGCAGTACTTC
.	TRBV5-5	TRBJ2-5	.	14	CASSLRQSQETQYF	TGTGCCAGCAGCTTGCGACAGTCCCAAGAGACCCAGTACTTC
.	TRBV7-9	TRBJ1-4	.	15	CASSNGERANEKLFF	TGTGCCAGCAGCAACGGTGAGCGGGCTAATGAAAAACTGTTTTTT
.	TRBV19	TRBJ2-1	TRBD1	14	CASSQGQGYNEQFF	TGTGCCAGTAGCCAAGGACAGGGCTACAATGAGCAGTTCTTC
.	TRBV3-1/TRBV3-2	TRBJ2-7	TRBD2	14	CASSLLAGGYEQYF	TGTGCCAGCAGCCTCCTGGCGGGGGGTTACGAGCAGTACTTC
many	TRBV28	TRBJ1-5	TRBD1	14	CASSLTGRNQPQHF	TGTGCCAGCAGTTTGACAGGGAGAAATCAGCCCCAGCATTTT
.	TRBV18	TRBJ1-1	.	16	CASSPSLTVQGTEAFF	TGTGCCAGCTCACCATCCCTTACAGTCCAGGGCACTGAAGCTTTCTTT
.	TRBV6-1	TRBJ1-5	.	20	CASSEGWTRLISSGNQPQHF	TGTGCCAGCAGTGAAGGCTGGACACGTCTCATCTCGAGCGGCAATCAGCCCCAGCATTTT
.	TRBV2	TRBJ1-1	.	13	CASSTDMNTEAFF	TGTGCCAGCAGTACAGATATGAACACTGAAGCTTTCTTT
.	TRBV10-3	TRBJ1-5	.	17	CAISAHRQLDSNQPQHF	TGTGCCATCAGTGCTCACAGACAGTTGGATAGCAATCAGCCCCAGCATTTT